Sequencing of this T cell receptor beta chain was carried out in a study of T cell repertoires in cytomegalovirus infection. For the study at large: Shared public TCR beta signatures pointed to both CMV infection and a matching HLA type.

MiXCR, applied by TCRdb to the reads, yields one record per CDR3 protein. The table includes about 770,000 distinct CDR3 sequences, just under 30% detected once. Study-wide results and limits: Summed public TCR beta family frequency identified CMV carriers bearing the relevant HLA. Ex vivo, HLA-C-restricted CMV-specific TCR beta clonotypes prevailed over the rest of the response.

This clonotype was detected many times. Its specificity is unknown. This CDR3 region has 16 residues. Trimming left V 6 bases short and J 0 bases short, with 14 bases between. This receptor was taken from a human donor in good health (CMV status not recorded). Some clones in this sample may be carry-over from other donors' samples. The gene calls are TRBV12-3 or TRBV12-4 and TRBJ1-4; D is perhaps TRBD1 (5 bases). The sample in question was cultured CD8+ T cells from PBMCs, obtained from culture after CMV antigen stimulation. The CDR3 sequence is CASSPGTDATNEKLFF. CDR3 bases: TGTGCCAGCAGCCCTGGGACGGATGCAACTAATGAAAAACTGTTTTTT.